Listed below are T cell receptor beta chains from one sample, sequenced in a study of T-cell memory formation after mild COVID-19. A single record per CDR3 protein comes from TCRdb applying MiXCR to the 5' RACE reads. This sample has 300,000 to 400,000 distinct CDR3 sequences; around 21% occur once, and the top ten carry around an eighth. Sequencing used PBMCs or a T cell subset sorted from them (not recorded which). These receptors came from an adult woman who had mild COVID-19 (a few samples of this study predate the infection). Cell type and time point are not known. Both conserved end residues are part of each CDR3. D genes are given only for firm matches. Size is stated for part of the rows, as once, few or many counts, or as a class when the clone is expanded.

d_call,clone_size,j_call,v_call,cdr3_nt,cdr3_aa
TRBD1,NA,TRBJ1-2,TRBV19,TGTGCCAGTAGTATAGGGACAGGAGAAAGCTACACCTTC,CASSIGTGESYTF
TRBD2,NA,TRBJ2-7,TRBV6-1,TGTGCCGGCAGTGATACTTGGCGGGGGGGCATCTACGAGCAGTACTTC,CAGSDTWRGGIYEQYF
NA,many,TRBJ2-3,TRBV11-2,TGTGCCAGCAGCTTAGGGTTAGCCGGGGCAGATACGCAGTATTTT,CASSLGLAGADTQYF
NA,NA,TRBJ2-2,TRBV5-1,TGCGCCAGCAGCTTGTCCGAGCAGCGCGCCGGGGAGCTGTTTTTT,CASSLSEQRAGELFF
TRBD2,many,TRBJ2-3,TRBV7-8,TGTGCCAGCAGCTTAGTTCTAGCGGGGGCCACAGATACGCAGTATTTT,CASSLVLAGATDTQYF
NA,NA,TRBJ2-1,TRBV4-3,TGCGCCAGCAGCCAAGATGGGGGTTTTCCACCTACACGACAGTTCTTC,CASSQDGGFPPTRQFF
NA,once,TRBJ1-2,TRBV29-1,TGCAGCGCCACAGATAGAAACTATGGCTACACCTTC,CSATDRNYGYTF
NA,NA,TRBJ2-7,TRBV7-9,TGTGCCAGCAGGAACAAAGACGGCGAGCAGTACTTC,CASRNKDGEQYF
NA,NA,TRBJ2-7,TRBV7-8,TGTGCCAGCAGCTTAGGCCAGGGGGGGAACTACGAGCAGTACTTC,CASSLGQGGNYEQYF
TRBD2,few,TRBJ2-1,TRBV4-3,TGCGCCAGCAGCCAAGCTAGCGGGGCCTACAATGAGCAGTTCTTC,CASSQASGAYNEQFF
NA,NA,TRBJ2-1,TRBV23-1,TGCGCCAGCAGTCCGCTCAGGGATGAGCAGTTCTTC,CASSPLRDEQFF
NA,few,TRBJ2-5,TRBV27,TGTGCCAGCAGTGGGACACCGAATTCCCAAGAGACCCAGTACTTC,CASSGTPNSQETQYF
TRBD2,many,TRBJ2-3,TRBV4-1,TGCGCCAGCAGCCAAGTCGCGGCGGGGGGCCTAGATACGCAGTATTTT,CASSQVAAGGLDTQYF
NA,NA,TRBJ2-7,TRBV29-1,TGCAGCGTTGAAGGGGTTGGCAGAGAATCTGAGCAGTACTTC,CSVEGVGRESEQYF
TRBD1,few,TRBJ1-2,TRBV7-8,TGTGCCAGCAGCTTAGCCGGGACAGGCGCTCGAGGCTACACCTTC,CASSLAGTGARGYTF
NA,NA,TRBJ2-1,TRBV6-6,TGTGCCAGCAGGACCCCAGGGTACAATGAGCAGTTCTTC,CASRTPGYNEQFF
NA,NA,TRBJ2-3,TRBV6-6,TGTGCCAGCAGTCTTGGATTCGGGACAATCCGCACAGATACGCAGTATTTT,CASSLGFGTIRTDTQYF
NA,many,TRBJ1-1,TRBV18,TGTGCCAGCTCGCCAAACAGAGACACTGAAGCTTTCTTT,CASSPNRDTEAFF
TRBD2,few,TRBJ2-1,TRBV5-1,TGCGCCAGCACCATAGCGGGGGGGCGGTACAATGAGCAGTTCTTC,CASTIAGGRYNEQFF
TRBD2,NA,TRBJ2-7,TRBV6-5,TGTGCCAGCAGTTACTCTCCCCCGGGAGGGAGCGGGTCCTACGAGCAGTACTTC,CASSYSPPGGSGSYEQYF
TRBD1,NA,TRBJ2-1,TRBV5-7,TGTGCCAGCAGTAGAGTAAACGCAACAGGGGGCTGGGGCAATGAGCAGTTCTTC,CASSRVNATGGWGNEQFF
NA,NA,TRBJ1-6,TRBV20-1,TGCAGTGCTAGACCAGACAGCCTTTATAATTCACCCCTCCACTTT,CSARPDSLYNSPLHF
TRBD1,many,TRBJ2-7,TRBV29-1,TGCAGCGTTGGGGACAGCTACGAGCAGTACTTC,CSVGDSYEQYF
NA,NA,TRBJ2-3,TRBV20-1,TGCAGTGCCACCAGGGACTTCGCGGAGCACCCTTCACAAGATACGCAGTATTTT,CSATRDFAEHPSQDTQYF
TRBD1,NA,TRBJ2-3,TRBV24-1,TGTGCCACCGTTGGGACAGTCCCGGATACGCAGTATTTT,CATVGTVPDTQYF
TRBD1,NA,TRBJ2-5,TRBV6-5,TGTGCCAGCAGTGGTCTCAGGGGGCCCACAGGGGAGACCCAGTACTTC,CASSGLRGPTGETQYF
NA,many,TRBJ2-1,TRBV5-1,TGCGCCAGCAGCGATGGACAGTACAATGAGCAGTTCTTC,CASSDGQYNEQFF
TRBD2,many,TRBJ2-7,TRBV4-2,TGCGCCAGCAGCCAAAGAGCGGGAGGGCCCTACGAGCAGTACTTC,CASSQRAGGPYEQYF
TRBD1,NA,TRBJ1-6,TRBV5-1,TGCGCCAGCAGCCCGAAGGGACAGGGAGGGTCACCCCTCCACTTT,CASSPKGQGGSPLHF
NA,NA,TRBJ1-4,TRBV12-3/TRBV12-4,TGTGCCAGCAGTCCCCAGGGGAAGGGACTAGGAGGTGAAAAACTGTTTTTT,CASSPQGKGLGGEKLFF
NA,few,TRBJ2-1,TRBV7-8,TGTGCCAGCAGCTTAGAGTGGGGCGGGGTCTCCTACAATGAGCAGTTCTTC,CASSLEWGGVSYNEQFF
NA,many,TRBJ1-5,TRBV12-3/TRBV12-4,TGTGCCAGCAGTCCACAGGGCAATCAGCCCCAGCATTTT,CASSPQGNQPQHF
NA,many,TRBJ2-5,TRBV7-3,TGTGCCAGCAGCTCGGGACGGCAAGAGACCCAGTACTTC,CASSSGRQETQYF
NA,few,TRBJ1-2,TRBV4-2,TGTGCCAGCAGCCCCTTCATTGGTGAAGGGAACTATGGCTACACCTTC,CASSPFIGEGNYGYTF
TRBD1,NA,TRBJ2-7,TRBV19,TGTGCCAGTAGTGGACCACAGGGGGTCTCCTACGAGCAGTACTTC,CASSGPQGVSYEQYF
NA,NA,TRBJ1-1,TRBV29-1,TGCAGCGCCGAACCTCCGAACACTGAAGCTTTCTTT,CSAEPPNTEAFF
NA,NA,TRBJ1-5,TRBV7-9,TGTGCCAGCAGCTTCGGGGGGAGGCGTGAGAATCAGCCCCAGCATTTT,CASSFGGRRENQPQHF
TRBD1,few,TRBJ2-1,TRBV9,TGTGCCAGCAGCAGGCGACAGGGGTACGATGAGCAGTTCTTC,CASSRRQGYDEQFF
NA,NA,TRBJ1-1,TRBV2,TGTGCCAGCCGGGGGGCGTGGGCTGAAGCTTTCTTT,CASRGAWAEAFF
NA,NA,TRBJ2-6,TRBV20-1,TGCAGTGCTGATCAGGGACTCGGGGCCAACGTCCTGACTTTC,CSADQGLGANVLTF
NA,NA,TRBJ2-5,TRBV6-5,TGTGCCAGCAGTTACTATCGGGGGCCCGGCGAGACCCAGTACTTC,CASSYYRGPGETQYF
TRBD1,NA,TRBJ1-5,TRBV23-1,TGCGCCAGGGTCGGACAGGACAATCAGCCCCAGCATTTT,CARVGQDNQPQHF
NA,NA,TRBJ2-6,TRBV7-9,TGTGCCAGCAGCTTAATAGATCATTCTGGGGCCAACGTCCTGACTTTC,CASSLIDHSGANVLTF
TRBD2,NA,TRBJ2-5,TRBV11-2,TGTGCCAGCAGCTTAGGTCAGCGGGGTCCGGAGACCCAGTACTTC,CASSLGQRGPETQYF
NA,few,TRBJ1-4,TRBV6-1,TGTGCCAGCAGTTCCGACGTGGGACCTAATGAAAAACTGTTTTTT,CASSSDVGPNEKLFF